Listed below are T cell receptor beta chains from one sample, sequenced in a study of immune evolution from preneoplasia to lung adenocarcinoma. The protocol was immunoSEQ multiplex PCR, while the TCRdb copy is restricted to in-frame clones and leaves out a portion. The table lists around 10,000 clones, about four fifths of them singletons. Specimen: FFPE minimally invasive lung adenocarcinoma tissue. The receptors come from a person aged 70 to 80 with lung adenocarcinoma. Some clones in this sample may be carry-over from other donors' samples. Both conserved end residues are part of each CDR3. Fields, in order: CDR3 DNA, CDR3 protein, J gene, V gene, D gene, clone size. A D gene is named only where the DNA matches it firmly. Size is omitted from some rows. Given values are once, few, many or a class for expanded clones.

CDR3nt: TGTGCCAGCAGCTTACAGGGGAATGAGCAGTTCTTC
CDR3aa: CASSLQGNEQFF
j_gene: TRBJ2-1
v_gene: TRBV7-9
d_gene: .
abundance: .

CDR3nt: TGTGCCAGTAGTACAGAACAGTTGCCTGGAAACACCATATATTTT
CDR3aa: CASSTEQLPGNTIYF
j_gene: TRBJ1-3
v_gene: TRBV19
d_gene: .
abundance: few

CDR3nt: TGTGCCAGCTCACCAGGACAGGCCCAAGAGACCCAGTACTTC
CDR3aa: CASSPGQAQETQYF
j_gene: TRBJ2-5
v_gene: TRBV18
d_gene: TRBD1
abundance: few

CDR3nt: TGTGCCAGCAGTAAAGGGGGCAGGGCCACTGAAGCTTTCTTT
CDR3aa: CASSKGGRATEAFF
j_gene: TRBJ1-1
v_gene: TRBV6-1
d_gene: TRBD1
abundance: .

CDR3nt: TGTGCCTGGAGGGCTAGCGGGATAGGCGAGCAGTACTTC
CDR3aa: CAWRASGIGEQYF
j_gene: TRBJ2-7
v_gene: TRBV30
d_gene: TRBD2
abundance: .

CDR3nt: TGTGCTAGTGGTCCCCCTTGGGGAGGCGGGCTACGTTACGAGCAGTACTTC
CDR3aa: CASGPPWGGGLRYEQYF
j_gene: TRBJ2-7
v_gene: TRBV12-5
d_gene: .
abundance: .

CDR3nt: TGTGCCATCAAAGGGACAGGGCTGAACACTGAAGCTTTCTTT
CDR3aa: CAIKGTGLNTEAFF
j_gene: TRBJ1-1
v_gene: TRBV10-3
d_gene: TRBD1
abundance: .

CDR3nt: TGTGCCAGCTCACCACCGGAGGGGGTGTACTTC
CDR3aa: CASSPPEGVYF
j_gene: TRBJ2-7
v_gene: TRBV18
d_gene: .
abundance: .

CDR3nt: TGTGCCAGCAGTTTCTCCCCGGGGAAGGGGGCAGATACGCAGTATTTT
CDR3aa: CASSFSPGKGADTQYF
j_gene: TRBJ2-3
v_gene: TRBV6-5
d_gene: .
abundance: .

CDR3nt: TGTGCCAGCAGTGAACCCAGCCACACTGAAGCTTTCTTT
CDR3aa: CASSEPSHTEAFF
j_gene: TRBJ1-1
v_gene: TRBV6-1
d_gene: .
abundance: .

CDR3nt: TGTGCCAGCAGCGCGGAGACAGGGAGCTCCTACGAGCAGTACTTC
CDR3aa: CASSAETGSSYEQYF
j_gene: TRBJ2-7
v_gene: TRBV27
d_gene: TRBD1
abundance: .

CDR3nt: TGTGCCAGCAGCTTCCAGGGCAATCAGCCCCAGCATTTT
CDR3aa: CASSFQGNQPQHF
j_gene: TRBJ1-5
v_gene: TRBV6-1
d_gene: .
abundance: large

CDR3nt: TGTGCCGTTGCCGTAGGTACGGGCAATCAGCCCCAGCATTTT
CDR3aa: CAVAVGTGNQPQHF
j_gene: TRBJ1-5
v_gene: TRBV6-1
d_gene: .
abundance: .

CDR3nt: TGTGCCAGCAGTGAAATTTGGGGCAAGGAGACCCAGTACTTC
CDR3aa: CASSEIWGKETQYF
j_gene: TRBJ2-5
v_gene: TRBV6-1
d_gene: .
abundance: once

CDR3nt: TGTGCCAGCAGTGAAGGAGGGACTAAACAGCAGTACTTC
CDR3aa: CASSEGGTKQQYF
j_gene: TRBJ2-7
v_gene: TRBV25-1
d_gene: TRBD2
abundance: few

CDR3nt: TGCGCCAGCAGCCAAGATCCCACCGGGACAGGGGACACTAACACTGAAGCTTTCTTT
CDR3aa: CASSQDPTGTGDTNTEAFF
j_gene: TRBJ1-1
v_gene: TRBV4-1
d_gene: TRBD1
abundance: once

CDR3nt: TGTGCCAGCAGCTCGGGGGACAGCTCCTTGGAGCCCCAGCATTTT
CDR3aa: CASSSGDSSLEPQHF
j_gene: TRBJ1-5
v_gene: TRBV7-2
d_gene: TRBD1
abundance: .

CDR3nt: TGTGCCAGCTCACCACCTGTGGGTACTGAAGCTTTCTTT
CDR3aa: CASSPPVGTEAFF
j_gene: TRBJ1-1
v_gene: TRBV18
d_gene: .
abundance: .

CDR3nt: TGTGCCAGTAGACAGGGGGCAGGACCATTTAATGAGCAGTTCTTC
CDR3aa: CASRQGAGPFNEQFF
j_gene: TRBJ2-1
v_gene: TRBV19
d_gene: TRBD1
abundance: few

CDR3nt: TGTGCCAGCAGTCCCCAGTTGTCAGCCAAAAACATTCAGTACTTC
CDR3aa: CASSPQLSAKNIQYF
j_gene: TRBJ2-4
v_gene: TRBV27
d_gene: .
abundance: .

CDR3nt: TGTGCCAGCAGACGCGGCGTCCAAGAGACCCAGTACTTC
CDR3aa: CASRRGVQETQYF
j_gene: TRBJ2-5
v_gene: TRBV25-1
d_gene: .
abundance: .

CDR3nt: TGTGCCAGCAGCCCAGTGGGTGCGAACACCGGGGAGCTGTTTTTT
CDR3aa: CASSPVGANTGELFF
j_gene: TRBJ2-2
v_gene: TRBV9
d_gene: .
abundance: .

CDR3nt: TGTGCCAGCAGCCCAATGGACAGGGGGAATAATTCACCCCTCCACTTT
CDR3aa: CASSPMDRGNNSPLHF
j_gene: TRBJ1-6
v_gene: TRBV9
d_gene: TRBD1
abundance: few

CDR3nt: TGTGCCAGCAGCCCGCGGACTAGCGGGAATATAGATACGCAGTATTTT
CDR3aa: CASSPRTSGNIDTQYF
j_gene: TRBJ2-3
v_gene: TRBV7-8
d_gene: TRBD2
abundance: once

CDR3nt: TGTGCCAGTACGGGGGACACCCGAGAAAGAGCTTTCTTT
CDR3aa: CASTGDTRERAFF
j_gene: TRBJ1-1
v_gene: TRBV4-2
d_gene: .
abundance: .

CDR3nt: TGTGCCAGCAGGCCTTTTGGGGGGGCGCCTGCCAAAAACATTCAGTACTTC
CDR3aa: CASRPFGGAPAKNIQYF
j_gene: TRBJ2-4
v_gene: TRBV28
d_gene: .
abundance: .

CDR3nt: TGTGCCTGGAGTAGGGGGACCCGATTAAACCCCGGGGAGCTGTTTTTT
CDR3aa: CAWSRGTRLNPGELFF
j_gene: TRBJ2-2
v_gene: TRBV30
d_gene: .
abundance: once

CDR3nt: TGTGCCAGCAGGGTGGACAGCGTCAACACTGAAGCTTTCTTT
CDR3aa: CASRVDSVNTEAFF
j_gene: TRBJ1-1
v_gene: TRBV27
d_gene: .
abundance: .

CDR3nt: TGTGCCAGCAGCGTAGTAGGGGCCAACGTCCTGACTTTC
CDR3aa: CASSVVGANVLTF
j_gene: TRBJ2-6
v_gene: TRBV9
d_gene: .
abundance: .

CDR3nt: TGTGCCAGCAGCCCCCAAGTAGCGGGAGGGGATGAGCAGTTCTTC
CDR3aa: CASSPQVAGGDEQFF
j_gene: TRBJ2-1
v_gene: TRBV6-6
d_gene: TRBD2
abundance: .

CDR3nt: TGTGCCAGCAGCCAATCGGAGGGAGGGCACGAGCAGTACTTC
CDR3aa: CASSQSEGGHEQYF
j_gene: TRBJ2-7
v_gene: TRBV6-5
d_gene: TRBD2
abundance: .

CDR3nt: TGTGCCTGGAGTCAGACAGCAACCGGGGAGCTGTTTTTT
CDR3aa: CAWSQTATGELFF
j_gene: TRBJ2-2
v_gene: TRBV30
d_gene: .
abundance: few

CDR3nt: TGTGCCAGCAGCTTAGGGGTCCAGGGACTCCCCATATATTTT
CDR3aa: CASSLGVQGLPIYF
j_gene: TRBJ1-3
v_gene: TRBV7-9
d_gene: .
abundance: .

CDR3nt: TGTGCCAGCAGCCCCAACAGGGACCCTCGAGATGGGGCTTTCTTT
CDR3aa: CASSPNRDPRDGAFF
j_gene: TRBJ1-1
v_gene: TRBV9
d_gene: .
abundance: .

CDR3nt: TGCGCCAGCAGCTTCGGACAATCGGAAGAGACCCAGTACTTC
CDR3aa: CASSFGQSEETQYF
j_gene: TRBJ2-5
v_gene: TRBV5-1
d_gene: .
abundance: .

CDR3nt: TGTGCCAGCAGCCGCGACAGGGTAAACACTGAAGCTTTCTTT
CDR3aa: CASSRDRVNTEAFF
j_gene: TRBJ1-1
v_gene: TRBV5-4
d_gene: TRBD1
abundance: few

CDR3nt: TGTGCCAGCAGCGTAGATCCAGGGGGCTACACTGAAGCTTTCTTT
CDR3aa: CASSVDPGGYTEAFF
j_gene: TRBJ1-1
v_gene: TRBV9
d_gene: TRBD1
abundance: once

CDR3nt: TGTGCCAGCAGTTGGAGCAGGAACATGAACACTGAAGCTTTCTTT
CDR3aa: CASSWSRNMNTEAFF
j_gene: TRBJ1-1
v_gene: TRBV27
d_gene: .
abundance: .

CDR3nt: TGCGCCAGCAGCCAAGTCGACAGGGGGACCTATGGCTACACCTTC
CDR3aa: CASSQVDRGTYGYTF
j_gene: TRBJ1-2
v_gene: TRBV4-1
d_gene: TRBD1
abundance: .

CDR3nt: TGTGCCAGTAGTCCCGGGACAGGGGGCAACTATGGCTACACCTTC
CDR3aa: CASSPGTGGNYGYTF
j_gene: TRBJ1-2
v_gene: TRBV19
d_gene: TRBD1
abundance: .

CDR3nt: TGTGCCAGCAGTATCCGGGACAGGGATACCTATGGCTACACCTTC
CDR3aa: CASSIRDRDTYGYTF
j_gene: TRBJ1-2
v_gene: TRBV6-1
d_gene: TRBD1
abundance: .

CDR3nt: TGTGCCATCAGTGAGTCCTCAACGGGTGGGGTGGGGAACACTGAAGCTTTCTTT
CDR3aa: CAISESSTGGVGNTEAFF
j_gene: TRBJ1-1
v_gene: TRBV10-3
d_gene: .
abundance: once

CDR3nt: TGTGCCAGCAGCGCCAACCGAGGGGCTCTGAACACCGGGGAGCTGTTTTTT
CDR3aa: CASSANRGALNTGELFF
j_gene: TRBJ2-2
v_gene: TRBV7-9
d_gene: .
abundance: .

CDR3nt: TGTGCCTGGAGTGAAGGGAAACGGCAGAGGAGCAATCAGCCCCAGCATTTT
CDR3aa: CAWSEGKRQRSNQPQHF
j_gene: TRBJ1-5
v_gene: TRBV30
d_gene: .
abundance: .

CDR3nt: TGTGCCAGCAGCTTAGCCGCTAGCGGGAGGTACAATGAGCAGTTCTTC
CDR3aa: CASSLAASGRYNEQFF
j_gene: TRBJ2-1
v_gene: TRBV7-2
d_gene: TRBD2
abundance: .

CDR3nt: TGTGCCTGGAGTCCACATCCGGAACCCAACACCGGGGAGCTGTTTTTT
CDR3aa: CAWSPHPEPNTGELFF
j_gene: TRBJ2-2
v_gene: TRBV30
d_gene: .
abundance: .

CDR3nt: TGTGCCAGCAGTGACGGACAGGGTGAGCGAGCTTTCTTT
CDR3aa: CASSDGQGERAFF
j_gene: TRBJ1-1
v_gene: TRBV6-1
d_gene: TRBD1
abundance: .

CDR3nt: TGTGCCAGCAGCTTGGCCGGGAACACTGAAGCTTTCTTT
CDR3aa: CASSLAGNTEAFF
j_gene: TRBJ1-1
v_gene: TRBV5-4
d_gene: .
abundance: once

CDR3nt: TGTGCCAGCAGCTTACGGCGGGGGGCGGGTAGCACAGATACGCAGTATTTT
CDR3aa: CASSLRRGAGSTDTQYF
j_gene: TRBJ2-3
v_gene: TRBV7-9
d_gene: TRBD2
abundance: .

CDR3nt: TGTGCCAGCAGCAGGGGGCATGGCTACACCTTC
CDR3aa: CASSRGHGYTF
j_gene: TRBJ1-2
v_gene: TRBV6-5
d_gene: TRBD1
abundance: .

CDR3nt: TGTGCCAGCAGTGATCGCGGGGATACGCAGTATTTT
CDR3aa: CASSDRGDTQYF
j_gene: TRBJ2-3
v_gene: TRBV6-5
d_gene: .
abundance: .

CDR3nt: TGTGCCAGCAGCTTAGGACAGCTGGCAGGGGAGCAGTTCTTC
CDR3aa: CASSLGQLAGEQFF
j_gene: TRBJ2-1
v_gene: TRBV11-2
d_gene: .
abundance: few

CDR3nt: TGTGCCAGCAGCTTCGGTCGGGATCAGCAGTACTTC
CDR3aa: CASSFGRDQQYF
j_gene: TRBJ2-7
v_gene: TRBV11-2
d_gene: .
abundance: .

CDR3nt: TGCGCCAGCAGCCAAGCCCCGGATGTTCAGCCCCAGCATTTT
CDR3aa: CASSQAPDVQPQHF
j_gene: TRBJ1-5
v_gene: TRBV4-1
d_gene: .
abundance: .

CDR3nt: TGTGCCAGCAGCCCCATCCGGGACTACAATGAGCAGTTCTTC
CDR3aa: CASSPIRDYNEQFF
j_gene: TRBJ2-1
v_gene: TRBV11-2
d_gene: .
abundance: .

CDR3nt: TGTGCCAGCAGCCACCTAATGGCCAGGGACTATGGCTACACCTTC
CDR3aa: CASSHLMARDYGYTF
j_gene: TRBJ1-2
v_gene: TRBV14
d_gene: .
abundance: .